A single sample is the source of the 28 T cell receptor beta chains below, sequenced in a study of cytotoxic CD8 clonotypes in ibrutinib-treated CLL. The repertoire was sequenced with immunoSEQ multiplex PCR; TCRdb's copy has only in-frame clones and lacks some. The data show some 140,000 clones, around 84% seen once. This specimen consisted of PBMCs, obtained after 24 months of ibrutinib treatment. These receptors all stem from a human donor with chronic lymphocytic leukemia.

The V gene is TRBV11-2, the J gene TRBJ2-5; no reliable D call. Per germline, CDR1 SGHAT and CDR2 FQNNGV. This CDR3 comprises 15 residues. Trimming left V 0 bases short and J 1 base short, with 9 bases between. The CDR3 loop is CASSLDLQRQETQYF. As DNA, the CDR3 is TGTGCCAGCAGCTTAGACCTTCAGCGCCAAGAGACCCAGTACTTC.

About this clone itself: This specimen includes other DNA sequences encoding the same CDR3. The chain is built from TRBV5-1 and TRBJ2-5; 12 nucleotides align to TRBD1. Germline loops: CDR1 SGHRS, CDR2 YFSETQ. V shed 2 bases and J 4 bases; nucleotides not matched to a gene: 3. The CDR3 extends over 15 amino acids. CDR3 in DNA: TGCGCCAGCAGCTTAGGGACAGGGGGCGGAGAGACCCAGTACTTC. Its translation is CASSLGTGGGETQYF.

This chain connects TRBV29-1 to TRBJ2-3, with D possibly matching TRBD2 (6 bases). The CDR3 has 15 residues. Germline V gene sequence: CDR1 SQVTM, CDR2 ANQGSEA. Trimming removed 8 bases from V and 0 bases from J, with 18 bases in between. This chain's CDR3 is CSSGGGTSSTDTQYF. CDR3 DNA: TGCAGCTCTGGTGGGGGGACCTCTAGCACAGATACGCAGTATTTT.

This clone was found a few times. J is TRBJ2-7 and V is TRBV19; D is perhaps TRBD1 or TRBD2 (6 bases each). Germline V gene sequence: CDR1 LNHDA, CDR2 SQIVND (reference sequence). The V gene lost 3 bases and the J gene lost 0 bases, with 9 bases spanning the gap. CDR3 length: 14 amino acids. CDR3 DNA sequence: TGTGCCAGTAGTATGGGGGGCAGCTCCTACGAGCAGTACTTC. This encodes CASSMGGSSYEQYF.

This chain joins TRBV18 and TRBJ2-7; 8 bases are shared with TRBD1. There are 16 residues in the CDR3. V shed 8 bases, J shed 3 bases, and the junction held 15 bases outside the gene matches. The V gene's germline CDR1 is KGHSH and CDR2 LQKENI. The CDR3 region is CASHNRQGTKNYEQYF. CDR3 in DNA: TGTGCCAGCCACAATCGACAGGGGACGAAAAACTACGAGCAGTACTTC. The whole variable domain, filled in from reference TRBV18 and TRBJ2-7, reads NAGVMQNPRHLVRRRGQEARLRCSPMKGHSHVYWYRQLPEEGLKFMVYLQKENIIDESGMPKERFSAEFPKEGPSILRIQQVVRGDSAAYFCASHNRQGTKNYEQYFGPGTRLTVT.

About this clone itself: A read error may produce the germline difference seen at one junction end. The V gene is TRBV5-4, the J gene TRBJ1-1; TRBD1 is a possible D gene (5 bases). The CDR3 spans 14 residues. Germline loops: CDR1 SGHNT, CDR2 YYREEE (reference sequence). The CDR3 sequence: CASSQDPGLIEAFF. DNA of the CDR3: TGCGCCAGCAGCCAAGATCCAGGGCTTATTGAAGCTTTCTTT.

The V call is TRBV5-1, the J call TRBJ1-1, with 11 bases aligning to TRBD1. This CDR3 spans 15 amino acids. Germline CDR1 is SGHRS and CDR2 is YFSETQ. J gave up 4 bases and V 4 bases, and 6 bases lay outside the gene matches. CDR3 DNA: TGCGCCAGCAGCCCGAGGACAGGGGGCGGCACTGAAGCTTTCTTT. Amino acid sequence: CASSPRTGGGTEAFF.

The chain recombines TRBV7-9 with TRBJ2-1, with D perhaps TRBD1 or TRBD2 (5 bases each). V was cut by 6 bases and J by 6 bases, with 12 bases left in between. This CDR3 has 13 amino acids. Per germline, CDR1 SEHNR and CDR2 FQNEAQ (reference sequence). The CDR3 spells CASSSLRGNEQFF. CDR3 sequence (DNA): TGTGCCAGCAGTTCCCTGAGGGGCAATGAGCAGTTCTTC. The full variable domain, completed using reference TRBV7-9 and TRBJ2-1, is DTGVSQNPRHKITKRGQNVTFRCDPISEHNRLYWYRQTLGQGPEFLTYFQNEAQLEKSRLLSDRFSAERPKGSFSTLEIQRTEQGDSAMYLCASSSLRGNEQFFGPGTRLTVL.

The J gene is TRBJ1-2, the V gene TRBV4-1, with 7 bases identical to TRBD1. The CDR3 is 14 amino acids. Losses at the gene ends were 4 bases for V and 2 bases for J; bases not matched to a gene: 4. Germline lookup yields CDR1 MGHRA and CDR2 YSYEKL. The DNA for the CDR3 is TGCGCCAGCAGCCCGGGACAGTTGAACTATGGCTACACCTTC. Translated, it gives CASSPGQLNYGYTF.

The V and J genes are TRBV15 and TRBJ2-7; D may match TRBD1 or TRBD2 (6 bases each). V lost 0 bases and J lost 5, with 17 bases in between. Germline V gene sequence: CDR1 LNHNV, CDR2 YYDKDF (reference sequence). The CDR3 loop spans 16 amino acids. CDR3 nucleotide sequence: TGTGCCACCAGCAGAGATCTGGGGGGCATTGGAAACGAGCAGTACTTC. Its protein is CATSRDLGGIGNEQYF. Drawing the rest from reference TRBV15 and TRBJ2-7, the complete variable domain is DAMVIQNPRYQVTQFGKPVTLSCSQTLNHNVMYWYQQKSSQAPKLLFHYYDKDFNNEADTPDNFQSRRPNTSFCFLDIRSPGLGDTAMYLCATSRDLGGIGNEQYFGPGTRLTVT.

This clone was seen more than once but under ten times. The CDR3 loop is CSATAGGEAFF. The CDR3 region has the DNA TGCAGTGCTACGGCAGGGGGTGAAGCTTTCTTT. This chain uses TRBV20-1 with TRBJ1-1, with TRBD1 identical over 7 bases. V was clipped by 4 bases and J by 7 bases; unmatched bases: 3. Germline lookup yields CDR1 DFQATT and CDR2 SNEGSKA (reference sequence). This CDR3 has 11 residues.

This sequence joins TRBV30 and TRBJ2-1; D ambiguous. V was shortened by 5 bases and J by 1 base, with 6 bases between the two germline ends. Looked up from germline, CDR1 is GTSNPN and CDR2 is SVGIG (reference sequence). The CDR3 contains 12 residues. Here the CDR3 DNA reads TGTGCCTGGGAGCAGTCCTACAATGAGCAGTTCTTC. It codes for CAWEQSYNEQFF.

V and J are TRBV6-5 and TRBJ2-1; D gene ambiguous. Germline loops: CDR1 MNHEY, CDR2 SVGAGI. The CDR3 covers 13 residues. V was clipped by 1 base and J by 3 bases, with 4 bases between them. In DNA, the CDR3 is TGTGCCAGCAGTTACTTGGACTACAATGAGCAGTTCTTC. It specifies CASSYLDYNEQFF.

V gene TRBV2 combines with J gene TRBJ2-7, with 8 bases identical to TRBD1. The CDR3 spans 13 residues. V lost 6 bases and J lost 5; bases outside the gene matches: 6. Germline CDR1 reads SNHLY; CDR2 reads FYNNEI. This CDR3 reads CASSEDRVNEQYF. The CDR3 DNA is TGTGCCAGCAGCGAGGACAGGGTCAACGAGCAGTACTTC.

The chain recombines TRBV30 with TRBJ2-1, with unresolved D. V was pared by 2 bases and J by 12 bases, with 20 bases between. The CDR3 spans 14 residues. Germline CDR1 reads GTSNPN; CDR2 reads SVGIG (reference sequence). CDR3 nucleotides: TGTGCCTGGAGTTCAGTGCTTACGACGTATGGGCAGTTCTTC. It encodes CAWSSVLTTYGQFF.

This rearrangement joins TRBV15 to TRBJ2-7, with a possible D match to TRBD1 (5 bases). Germline CDR1 LNHNV, CDR2 YYDKDF (reference sequence). V lost 3 bases to trimming and J lost 5 bases, with 14 bases between them. The CDR3 contains 14 residues. CDR3 DNA sequence: TGTGCCACCAGCAGGAGATCAGGGAACGACGAGCAGTACTTC. Protein product: CATSRRSGNDEQYF.

The V and J genes are TRBV19 and TRBJ1-4; D is uncertain. The CDR3 spans 14 residues. CDR1 and CDR2 from the germline V gene are LNHDA and SQIVND (reference sequence). Trimming removed 3 bases at V and 4 bases at J, with 9 bases between. The CDR3 protein is CASSMRQNNEKLFF. The CDR3, as DNA: TGTGCCAGTAGTATGAGGCAGAATAATGAAAAACTGTTTTTT.

Here the CDR3 reads CASSSGGSTLYGYTF. CDR3 DNA: TGTGCCAGCAGCTCAGGCGGCAGCACCCTCTATGGCTACACCTTC. The rearrangement joins TRBV13 to TRBJ1-2; D remains unclear. This CDR3 is 15 amino acids long. Trimming took off 4 bases at V and 4 bases at J, with 16 bases between the two ends. Germline values: CDR1 PRHDT, CDR2 FYEKMQ (reference sequence).

The chain is built from TRBV7-4 and TRBJ1-6; a weak D match, TRBD1 (5 bases). CDR3 length: 15 residues. V lost 1 base and J lost 8, with 12 bases in between. Germline values: CDR1 SGHVT, CDR2 SQSDAQ. CDR3 DNA: TGTGCCAGCAGCTTAGGTTGGGGCGCGGATTCACCCCTCCACTTT. Encoded protein: CASSLGWGADSPLHF.

This clone was detected only once. The chain joins TRBV11-2 to TRBJ2-2, with 8 positions matching TRBD1. This CDR3 spans 18 amino acids. In germline, CDR1 is SGHAT, CDR2 FQNNGV. V dropped 4 bases and J dropped 1; count of bases not matched to a gene: 11. Here the CDR3 DNA reads TGTGCCAGCAGCTCAACCGAATACAGGGGGTGGAACACCGGGGAGCTGTTTTTT. The encoded protein is CASSSTEYRGWNTGELFF.

The chain is built from TRBV4-2 and TRBJ2-3; TRBD1 matches 10 bases. The CDR3 totals 15 residues. Germline loops: CDR1 LGHNA, CDR2 YNFKEQ. The trim removed 7 bases at V and 1 base at J, leaving 5 bases unmatched. The CDR3 protein is CASKKGTGGTDTQYF. The CDR3, as DNA: TGTGCCAGCAAAAAGGGGACAGGGGGCACAGATACGCAGTATTTT.

The chain combines TRBV30 with TRBJ1-1; no clear D gene. Trimming shortened V by 0 bases and J by 5 bases, and 10 bases separated the two germline ends. This CDR3 comprises 13 residues. Germline V gene lookup returns CDR1 GTSNPN and CDR2 SVGIG (reference sequence). The CDR3 nucleotides read TGTGCCTGGAGTGTAAGGAGGGAGACTGAAGCTTTCTTT. This gives the protein CAWSVRRETEAFF.

The chain employs TRBV7-9 and TRBJ1-3; D is perhaps TRBD1 (5 bases). The CDR3 has 15 amino acids. In germline, CDR1 is SEHNR, CDR2 FQNEAQ (reference sequence). V lost 5 bases to trimming and J lost 2 bases, with 13 bases between them. In DNA, the CDR3 is TGTGCCAGCAGCCGGATGGGGGATCCTGGAAACACCATATATTTT. This translates into CASSRMGDPGNTIYF.

This clone was found a few times. The chain is built from TRBV7-9 and TRBJ1-2; 7 bases align to TRBD1. Losses at the gene ends were 5 bases for V and 4 bases for J; bases not matched to a gene: 7. Germline assignment: CDR1 SEHNR and CDR2 FQNEAQ (reference sequence). The CDR3 spans 14 residues. The CDR3 DNA reads as TGTGCCAGCAGCGACCGGGACAGTTTCTATGGCTACACCTTC. It translates to CASSDRDSFYGYTF. Using reference TRBV7-9 and TRBJ1-2 for the parts outside the CDR3, the full variable domain is DTGVSQNPRHKITKRGQNVTFRCDPISEHNRLYWYRQTLGQGPEFLTYFQNEAQLEKSRLLSDRFSAERPKGSFSTLEIQRTEQGDSAMYLCASSDRDSFYGYTFGSGTRLTVV.

V and J are TRBV7-9 and TRBJ1-4, with TRBD1 as a possible D gene (5 bases). The V gene's germline CDR1 is SEHNR and CDR2 FQNEAQ (reference sequence). V dropped 2 bases and J dropped 5 bases, with 18 bases sitting between them. The CDR3 contains 17 residues. DNA of the CDR3: TGTGCCAGCAGCTTATTTGTTTTGCGTGAGGGGAATGAAAAACTGTTTTTT. Its translation is CASSLFVLREGNEKLFF.

The chain carries TRBV5-4 and TRBJ2-5; 8 bases agree with TRBD2. Trimming cost V 3 bases and J 3 bases; bases outside gene matches: 1. Germline CDR1 and CDR2: SGHNT and YYREEE (reference sequence). This CDR3 is built from 13 residues. The CDR3 nucleotides are TGTGCCAGCAGCTCGGGACTAGAAGAGACCCAGTACTTC. It codes for CASSSGLEETQYF.

This chain uses TRBV11-2 with TRBJ1-1, with D uncertain. CDR1 and CDR2 from the germline V gene are SGHAT and FQNNGV. The CDR3 is 13 amino acids. With 5 bases removed from V and 3 bases from J, the gap between germline ends came to 10 bases. The DNA of the CDR3 is TGTGCCAGCAGCCCGCCCATTCACACTGAAGCTTTCTTT. Encoded protein: CASSPPIHTEAFF. Combining the CDR3 with reference TRBV11-2 and TRBJ1-1 gives the whole variable domain EAGVAQSPRYKIIEKRQSVAFWCNPISGHATLYWYQQILGQGPKLLIQFQNNGVVDDSQLPKDRFSAERLKGVDSTLKIQPAKLEDSAVYLCASSPPIHTEAFFGQGTRLTVV.

The chain joins TRBV9 to TRBJ2-3, with D possibly TRBD1 on 5 matching bases. The ends were cut back, 1 base at V and 1 base at J, with 10 bases in the middle. The V gene's germline CDR1 is SGDLS and CDR2 YYNGEE. The CDR3 loop spans 15 amino acids. CDR3 protein: CASSVNLGGTDTQYF. DNA of the CDR3: TGTGCCAGCAGCGTAAATCTAGGGGGCACAGATACGCAGTATTTT.